Shown below are 32 T cell receptor beta chains from a single sample sequenced in a study of CD4+ T cells in melanoma. Only in-frame clones appear in the TCRdb table, and some are missing; sequencing was by immunoSEQ multiplex PCR. This table has fewer than 150,000 clones, about 93% appearing once. Source of these receptors: a human donor with melanoma.

The chain combines TRBV5-6 with TRBJ2-1; D is undetermined. Trimming took off 4 bases at V and 10 bases at J, with 15 bases between the two ends. Germline assignment: CDR1 SGHDT and CDR2 YYEEEE. The CDR3 sequence is 13 residues long. In DNA form, the CDR3 reads TGTGCCAGCAGCCCTGGGCCTTTATGGGAGCAGTTCTTC. Amino acid sequence: CASSPGPLWEQFF.

This chain uses TRBV2 with TRBJ2-3, with 8 positions matching TRBD2. V was clipped by 7 bases and J by 1 base; unmatched bases: 7. The CDR3 is 15 amino acids. Germline loops: CDR1 SNHLY, CDR2 FYNNEI. The CDR3 is CASIVGGAGTDTQYF. The CDR3 region has the DNA TGTGCCAGCATCGTCGGGGGGGCAGGCACAGATACGCAGTATTTT.

This chain joins TRBV5-1 and TRBJ1-1; D uncertain. Trimming removed 0 bases from V and 3 bases from J, with 12 bases in between. Germline assignment: CDR1 SGHRS and CDR2 YFSETQ. The CDR3 sequence is 15 residues long. DNA of the CDR3: TGCGCCAGCAGCTTGGTTCCGGGGAGGGACACTGAAGCTTTCTTT. It codes for CASSLVPGRDTEAFF.

The chain carries TRBV21-1 and TRBJ1-4. TRBV21-1 is designated a pseudogene. This CDR3 comprises 14 residues. Written as DNA, the CDR3 is TGTGCCAGGGGCCGGACCTTCTCCCCTGAAAAACTGTTTTTT. This sequence encodes CARGRTFSPEKLFF.

This CDR3 reads CASSQGLAGGYNEQFF. CDR3 coding DNA: TGTGCCAGCAGCCAAGGACTAGCGGGTGGCTACAATGAGCAGTTCTTC. The chain employs TRBV4-2 and TRBJ2-1, with 10 bases that match TRBD2. The CDR3 spans 16 residues. V was pared by 1 base and J by 3 bases, with 3 bases of the junction left unmatched. Per germline, CDR1 LGHNA and CDR2 YNFKEQ.

The chain combines TRBV6-1 with TRBJ2-7; 10 nucleotides align to TRBD1. The V gene end was trimmed by 4 bases and the J gene end by 2 bases; junction bases not matched to a gene: 2. Germline V lookup: CDR1 MNHNS, CDR2 SASEGT. The CDR3 length is 14 residues. For the CDR3, the DNA is TGTGCCAGCAGTGCGGACAGGGGGACCTACGAGCAGTACTTC. It encodes CASSADRGTYEQYF.

This chain joins TRBV6-5 and TRBJ1-6; 9 bases line up with TRBD1. V gave up 6 bases and J gave up 6 bases; unmatched junction bases: 3. This CDR3 region has 14 residues. Germline assignment: CDR1 MNHEY and CDR2 SVGAGI. In DNA, the CDR3 is TGTGCCAGCAGCAAACAGGGGGCTAATTCACCCCTCCACTTT. It is translated as CASSKQGANSPLHF.

The chain is built from TRBV2 and TRBJ1-1; no clear D. The V end was cut by 4 bases, the J end by 1 base, with 7 bases between. CDR1 is SNHLY, CDR2 FYNNEI, per germline. The CDR3 runs to 13 residues. This CDR3 reads CASSGRGNTEAFF. The CDR3 DNA follows: TGTGCCAGCAGTGGGCGGGGGAACACTGAAGCTTTCTTT.

This chain joins TRBV2 and TRBJ1-5, with 9 bases identical to TRBD1. J was trimmed by 7 bases and V by 6 bases; bases with no gene match: 1. The CDR3 contains 12 residues. Germline values: CDR1 SNHLY, CDR2 FYNNEI. The CDR3 loop reads CASRDRGQPQHF. The CDR3 DNA sequence: TGTGCCAGCAGAGACAGGGGGCAGCCCCAGCATTTT. Variable domain in full (rest from reference TRBV2 and TRBJ1-5): EPEVTQTPSHQVTQMGQEVILRCVPISNHLYFYWYRQILGQKVEFLVSFYNNEISEKSEIFDDQFSVERPDGSNFTLKIRSTKLEDSAMYFCASRDRGQPQHFGDGTRLSIL.

V usage is TRBV6-5 and J usage is TRBJ1-2; D is possibly TRBD1 (5 bases). Trimming removed 5 bases from V and 5 bases from J, with 18 bases in between. CDR3 size: 15 residues. The germline V gene encodes CDR1 MNHEY and CDR2 SVGAGI. CDR3 loop: CASSRSRGESYGYTF. CDR3 sequence (DNA): TGTGCCAGCAGTCGTAGCCGGGGCGAGTCGTATGGCTACACCTTC.

The chain employs TRBV2 and TRBJ2-5; 8 positions agree with TRBD2. The length of the CDR3 is 15 residues. CDR1 and CDR2 from the germline V gene are SNHLY and FYNNEI. The J segment lost 5 bases and the V segment lost 7 bases, leaving 12 bases of the junction unmatched. The CDR3 sequence: CASISGSGVRETQYF. Written as DNA, the CDR3 is TGTGCCAGCATTTCCGGTAGCGGGGTTAGGGAGACCCAGTACTTC. Full variable domain (outside the CDR3, taken from reference TRBV2 and TRBJ2-5): EPEVTQTPSHQVTQMGQEVILRCVPISNHLYFYWYRQILGQKVEFLVSFYNNEISEKSEIFDDQFSVERPDGSNFTLKIRSTKLEDSAMYFCASISGSGVRETQYFGPGTRLLVL.

This chain uses TRBV10-1 with TRBJ2-1; TRBD2 is a possible D gene (6 bases). The CDR3 runs to 13 residues. V shed 8 bases and J shed 9 bases, with 17 bases lying between them. CDR1 and CDR2 from the germline V gene are WNHNN and SYGVQD (reference sequence). CDR3 nucleotides: TGCGCCAGCGGGGGGACTCCGAGCGGTGAGCAGTTCTTC. Translating it yields CASGGTPSGEQFF.

This clone has just a few counts. Additional DNA sequences in this sample encode the identical CDR3. This chain links TRBV5-1 with TRBJ1-2, with TRBD1 as a possible D gene (5 bases). CDR1 SGHRS and CDR2 YFSETQ come from the germline V gene. Trimming pared 8 bases from V and 1 base from J, leaving 12 bases between. This CDR3 has 13 residues. The CDR3 loop is CASSPGVNYGYTF. CDR3 nucleotide sequence: TGCGCCAGTTCCCCGGGGGTTAACTATGGCTACACCTTC.

This chain joins TRBV11-3 and TRBJ2-2, with 10 positions matching TRBD1. Germline V gene sequence: CDR1 SGHNT, CDR2 YENEEA. The CDR3 covers 17 residues. V was clipped by 5 bases and J by 6 bases; unmatched bases: 12. CDR3 sequence reads: CASSKSGTGDGSGELFF. CDR3 in DNA: TGTGCCAGCAGCAAATCCGGGACAGGGGATGGGTCCGGGGAGCTGTTTTTT.

The chain carries TRBV7-3 and TRBJ2-3, with no clear D. Per the germline V gene, CDR1 is SGHTA and CDR2 is FQGTGA. The CDR3 is 13 residues long. V dropped 4 bases and J dropped 4 bases, with 9 bases sitting between them. The CDR3 here is CASSYLGADTQYF. The CDR3 nucleotides are TGTGCCAGCAGCTACCTCGGCGCAGATACGCAGTATTTT.

The chain carries TRBV5-1 and TRBJ2-1, with 8 bases that match TRBD1. The CDR3 spans 15 residues. V shed 3 bases and J 9 bases; nucleotides not matched to a gene: 11. Germline CDR1 reads SGHRS; CDR2 reads YFSETQ. The CDR3 region is CASSSYDRGLIEQFF. The CDR3 DNA reads as TGCGCCAGCAGCTCTTACGACAGGGGATTAATTGAGCAGTTCTTC.

V usage is TRBV21-1 and J usage is TRBJ2-7; the table's D call, TRBD1, has no DNA check behind it. TRBV21-1 is shown as a pseudogene. This CDR3 has 15 amino acids. This chain's CDR3 is CASSKAQRGGYEQYF. Here the CDR3 DNA reads TGTGCCAGCAGCAAAGCGCAAAGGGGCGGCTACGAGCAGTACTTC.

The chain is built from TRBV2 and TRBJ2-6; weak D call: TRBD2 (5 bases). The CDR3 is 13 amino acids. Germline lookup yields CDR1 SNHLY and CDR2 FYNNEI. Trimming removed 11 bases from V and 2 bases from J, with 10 bases in between. The CDR3 sequence is CASRETGANVLTF. CDR3 DNA sequence: TGTGCCTCCCGGGAAACTGGGGCCAACGTCCTGACTTTC.

A note on this clone: Other DNA sequences from this sample encode an identical CDR3 as well. The CDR3 coding sequence is TGCGCCAGCAGCTTGGAAGGGAACACTGAAGCTTTCTTT. It yields the protein CASSLEGNTEAFF. The chain has TRBV5-1 and TRBJ1-1; unclear D gene. Germline loops: CDR1 SGHRS, CDR2 YFSETQ. CDR3 length equals 13 residues. V lost 0 bases, J lost 1 base, and 4 bases lay in between.

J is TRBJ2-2 and V is TRBV18; TRBD1 might be the D (6 bases). This CDR3 contains 13 residues. Germline V gives CDR1 KGHSH, CDR2 LQKENI. V gave up 6 bases and J gave up 10 bases, with 15 bases separating them. For the CDR3, the DNA is TGTGCCAGCTCGCCCGAAGGACAGACGGAGCTGTTTTTT. The encoded protein is CASSPEGQTELFF.

The rearrangement joins TRBV7-2 to TRBJ1-2; no clear D gene. Germline V lookup: CDR1 SGHTA, CDR2 FQGNSA. Trimming took 5 bases from V and 8 from J, leaving 21 bases between them. The CDR3 contains 15 residues. The CDR3 coding sequence is TGTGCCAGCAGCCACGATTGGGCGGGGAACGGCGGCTACACCTTC. The encoded protein is CASSHDWAGNGGYTF.

As regards this clone: Its ends do not fully match the called genes, so a read error is possible. The chain has TRBV11-2 and TRBJ2-2, with TRBD2 identical over 10 bases. This CDR3 spans 16 amino acids. The germline CDR1 and CDR2 sequences are SGHAT and FQNNGV. This CDR3 is CANSLGQRGGFKELFF. DNA for the CDR3: TGTGCCAACAGCTTAGGGCAGCGGGGGGGCTTCAAGGAGCTGTTTTTT.

This sequence joins TRBV27 and TRBJ2-3, with a possible D match to TRBD2 (6 bases). The germline CDR1 and CDR2 sequences are MNHEY and SMNVEV (reference sequence). The CDR3 has 15 amino acids. As DNA, the CDR3 is TGTGGCACCAGTTTAGGCCGGGACTCGGCAGATACGCAGTATTTT. This encodes CGTSLGRDSADTQYF.

V usage is TRBV6-5 and J usage is TRBJ1-5; D is unclear. This CDR3 spans 13 amino acids. The V end lost 0 bases, the J end lost 7 bases, and 7 bases lay between the germline ends. Germline V gene data show CDR1 as MNHEY and CDR2 as SVGAGI. CDR3 protein: CASSYSGEQPQHF. The DNA of the CDR3 is TGTGCCAGCAGTTACTCTGGGGAGCAGCCCCAGCATTTT.

This clone showed up just once. The V and J genes are TRBV2 and TRBJ1-1; D not certain. Deletions cut 1 base from V and 4 bases from J, with 13 bases between. This CDR3 is built from 15 residues. Germline V CDR1 and CDR2: SNHLY, FYNNEI. The CDR3 DNA is TGTGCCAGCAGTGAAGAGGGAGGGTTGAGCACTGAAGCTTTCTTT. Amino acids: CASSEEGGLSTEAFF.

The V call is TRBV30, the J call TRBJ1-2; D not resolved. CDR3 length equals 15 residues. Germline V lookup: CDR1 GTSNPN, CDR2 SVGIG (reference sequence). V shed 1 base and J shed 3 bases, with 15 bases lying between them. CDR3 nucleotide sequence: TGTGCCTGGAGTGCCCTCAGACGCGGAGACTATGGCTACACCTTC. Translation gives CAWSALRRGDYGYTF. The whole variable domain, filled in from reference TRBV30 and TRBJ1-2, reads SQTIHQWPATLVQPVGSPLSLECTVEGTSNPNLYWYRQAAGRGLQLLFYSVGIGQISSEVPQNLSASRPQDRQFILSSKKLLLSDSGFYLCAWSALRRGDYGYTFGSGTRLTVV.

This chain links TRBV2 with TRBJ2-1; 8 bases agree with TRBD1. The V and J ends lost 6 bases and 7 bases, in that order; junction bases with no gene match: 5. CDR3 length: 13 amino acids. Germline V lookup: CDR1 SNHLY, CDR2 FYNNEI. CDR3 sequence: CASRGQGPNEQFF. As DNA, the CDR3 is TGTGCCAGCAGAGGACAGGGTCCGAATGAGCAGTTCTTC.

V is TRBV27 and J is TRBJ2-5; 8 bases align to TRBD2. With V trimmed by 2 bases and J by 4 bases, 6 bases remained unmatched. There are 15 residues in the CDR3. Germline V gene data show CDR1 as MNHEY and CDR2 as SMNVEV (reference sequence). This CDR3 reads CASSLDGGAVETQYF. The CDR3 region has the DNA TGTGCCAGCAGTTTAGACGGGGGGGCTGTAGAGACCCAGTACTTC.

The chain employs TRBV15 and TRBJ2-3, with D possibly being TRBD2 (8 bases). V gave up 6 bases and J gave up 5 bases, with 18 bases separating them. Germline V gene data show CDR1 as LNHNV and CDR2 as YYDKDF (reference sequence). This CDR3 has 15 amino acids. The CDR3 protein is CATREGQRGQDTQYF. The CDR3 DNA sequence: TGTGCCACCAGGGAGGGACAGCGGGGGCAAGATACGCAGTATTTT.

This sequence joins TRBV5-5 and TRBJ2-5, with 7 bases matching TRBD2. Looked up from germline, CDR1 is SGHKS and CDR2 is YYEKEE (reference sequence). This CDR3 spans 16 amino acids. V lost 3 bases and J lost 4; bases outside the gene matches: 12. The CDR3 DNA reads as TGTGCCAGCAGCTCGACGCTTGGGGGGGAAGGAGAGACCCAGTACTTC. This sequence encodes CASSSTLGGEGETQYF. The full variable domain, rest sourced from reference TRBV5-5 and TRBJ2-5, is DAGVTQSPTHLIKTRGQQVTLRCSPISGHKSVSWYQQVLGQGPQFIFQYYEKEERGRGNFPDRFSARQFPNYSSELNVNALLLGDSALYLCASSSTLGGEGETQYFGPGTRLLVL.

The rearrangement links TRBV7-6 to TRBJ2-4; 10 positions agree with TRBD1. The CDR3 extends over 14 amino acids. Germline trimming cut 3 bases from V and 9 bases from J; bases unmatched to any gene: 5. Germline V gene data show CDR1 as SGHVS and CDR2 as FNYEAQ. CDR3 nucleotide sequence: TGTGCCAGCAGCTTCCCAGGGACAGGGGTCATTCAGTACTTC. The encoded protein is CASSFPGTGVIQYF.

V usage is TRBV10-3 and J usage is TRBJ1-1, with a weak D call TRBD1 (5 bases). CDR1 is ENHRY and CDR2 is SYGVKD in the germline V gene. CDR3 length: 14 amino acids. With 2 bases removed from V and 7 bases from J, the gap between germline ends came to 14 bases. The CDR3 sequence is CAISEPHGTLEAFF. CDR3 sequence (DNA): TGTGCCATCAGTGAGCCCCACGGGACTCTTGAAGCTTTCTTT.